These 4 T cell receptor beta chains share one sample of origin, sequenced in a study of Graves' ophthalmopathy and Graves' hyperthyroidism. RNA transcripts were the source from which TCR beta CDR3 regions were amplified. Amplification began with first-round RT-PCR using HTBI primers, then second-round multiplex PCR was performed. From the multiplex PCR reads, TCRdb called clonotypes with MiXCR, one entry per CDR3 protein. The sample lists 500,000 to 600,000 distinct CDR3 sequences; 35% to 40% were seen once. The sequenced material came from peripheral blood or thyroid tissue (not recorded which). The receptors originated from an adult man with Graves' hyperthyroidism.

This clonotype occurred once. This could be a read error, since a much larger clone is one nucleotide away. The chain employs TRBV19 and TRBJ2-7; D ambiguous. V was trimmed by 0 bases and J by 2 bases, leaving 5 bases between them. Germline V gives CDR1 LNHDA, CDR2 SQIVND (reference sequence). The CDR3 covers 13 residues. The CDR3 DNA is TGTGCCAGTAGTATAGAACGAACCTACGAGCAGTACTTC. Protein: CASSIERTYEQYF.

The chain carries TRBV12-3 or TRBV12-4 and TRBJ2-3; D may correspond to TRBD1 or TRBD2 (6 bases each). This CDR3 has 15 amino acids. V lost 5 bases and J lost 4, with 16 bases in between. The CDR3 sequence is CASSPRGTHADTQYF. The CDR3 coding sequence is TGTGCCAGCAGTCCCCGGGGGACACACGCAGATACGCAGTATTTT.

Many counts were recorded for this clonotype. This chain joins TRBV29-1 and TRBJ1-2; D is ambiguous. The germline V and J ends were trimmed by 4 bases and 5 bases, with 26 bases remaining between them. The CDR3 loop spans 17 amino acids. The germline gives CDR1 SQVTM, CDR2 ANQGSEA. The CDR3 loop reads CSVVIVNLPDGVYGYTF. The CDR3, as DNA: TGCAGCGTTGTTATCGTCAATCTCCCGGACGGGGTGTATGGCTACACCTTC.

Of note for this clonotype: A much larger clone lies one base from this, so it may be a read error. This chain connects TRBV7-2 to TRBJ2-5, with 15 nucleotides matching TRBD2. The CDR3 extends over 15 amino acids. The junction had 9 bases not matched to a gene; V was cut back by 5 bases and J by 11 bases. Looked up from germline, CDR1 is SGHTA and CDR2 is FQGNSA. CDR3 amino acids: CASSQRTSGRDEQYF. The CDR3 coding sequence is TGTGCCAGCAGCCAAAGGACTAGCGGGAGGGATGAGCAGTACTTC.